The 9 T cell receptor beta chains listed next were all sequenced from one sample in a study of cytomegalovirus exposure and HLA in healthy donors. PCR primers comprised 60 Vbeta and 13 Jbeta primers. TCRdb keeps only in-frame clones here, not all; method: immunoSEQ multiplex PCR. The sample shows approximately 150,000 clones, about 75% of them seen only once. The source material was PBMCs. These TCRs come from a male donor in good health and CMV-seronegative.

The gene calls are TRBV29-1 and TRBJ2-5; possible D gene TRBD1, 6 bases. The CDR3 covers 14 residues. The germline CDR1 and CDR2 sequences are SQVTM and ANQGSEA. Trimming left V 3 bases short and J 2 bases short, with 13 bases between. As DNA, the CDR3 is TGCAGCGTTGATGCAGGGGAGTATCAAGAGACCCAGTACTTC. It specifies CSVDAGEYQETQYF.

The rearrangement links TRBV19 to TRBJ1-2; 12 bases match TRBD1. CDR3 length equals 16 residues. Germline trimming cut 4 bases from V and 6 bases from J; bases unmatched to any gene: 9. Germline V lookup: CDR1 LNHDA, CDR2 SQIVND (reference sequence). The CDR3 is CASSSRDRGLPNGYTF. CDR3 nucleotide sequence: TGTGCCAGTAGTAGCCGGGACAGGGGGCTCCCGAATGGCTACACCTTC.

This clone occurred a few times. This chain uses TRBV7-9 with TRBJ2-7; 9 bases map to TRBD1. V lost 0 bases and J lost 5; bases outside the gene matches: 5. Germline V gene data show CDR1 as SEHNR and CDR2 as FQNEAQ (reference sequence). This CDR3 is built from 15 residues. The CDR3 here is CASSLAGDRAHEQYF. DNA for the CDR3: TGTGCCAGCAGCTTAGCAGGGGACAGGGCCCACGAGCAGTACTTC.

This chain uses TRBV18 with TRBJ1-5; 7 positions match TRBD1. V lost 3 bases and J lost 4; bases outside the gene matches: 0. The CDR3 sequence is 13 residues long. Germline V gives CDR1 KGHSH, CDR2 LQKENI. The CDR3 reads CASSPGQNQPQHF. Here the CDR3 DNA reads TGTGCCAGCTCACCGGGACAGAATCAGCCCCAGCATTTT.

This clone occurred once. The chain couples TRBV5-5 to TRBJ2-5; no firm D call. The germline V gene has CDR1 SGHKS and CDR2 YYEKEE (reference sequence). The CDR3 loop spans 14 amino acids. Between the trimmed V and J ends, which lost 0 bases and 1 base, there was a span of 7 bases. CDR3 DNA sequence: TGTGCCAGCAGCTTGGGTGTCGGCCAAGAGACCCAGTACTTC. Protein: CASSLGVGQETQYF.

The V call is TRBV7-3, the J call TRBJ2-2, with D perhaps TRBD2 (6 bases). The CDR3 consists of 15 residues. Per the germline V gene, CDR1 is SGHTA and CDR2 is FQGTGA. Between the trimmed V and J ends, which lost 5 bases and 6 bases, there was a span of 16 bases. The CDR3 sequence: CASSPFGGRPGELFF. CDR3 sequence (DNA): TGTGCCAGCAGCCCTTTCGGGGGAAGGCCCGGGGAGCTGTTTTTT.

The chain employs TRBV6-6 and TRBJ2-7; possible D gene TRBD1, 7 bases. Germline V CDR1 and CDR2: MNHNY, SVGAGI (reference sequence). V lost 2 bases and J 7 bases, leaving 15 bases between the germline ends. The CDR3 consists of 14 residues. CDR3 nucleotides: TGTGCCAGCAGTTACAACAGGGGCCGGGAGGAGCAGTACTTC. Its translation is CASSYNRGREEQYF.

The CDR3 bases are TGTGCCAGCAGTTTACAGGGGGCGACAGGGGCCAACGTCCTGACTTTC. The encoded protein is CASSLQGATGANVLTF. The V and J genes are TRBV27 and TRBJ2-6; TRBD1 agrees at 8 bases. The CDR3 extends over 16 amino acids. J was trimmed by 4 bases and V by 2 bases; bases with no gene match: 4. The germline gives CDR1 MNHEY, CDR2 SMNVEV (reference sequence).

The CDR3 DNA reads as TGTGCCAGCAGCCACATGCCGGGACAGTACGAGCAGTACTTC. Translated: CASSHMPGQYEQYF. This rearrangement joins TRBV14 to TRBJ2-7, with 7 bases fitting TRBD1. Germline trimming cut 3 bases from V and 4 bases from J; bases unmatched to any gene: 6. The CDR3 has 14 residues. Per germline, CDR1 SGHDN and CDR2 FVKESK.